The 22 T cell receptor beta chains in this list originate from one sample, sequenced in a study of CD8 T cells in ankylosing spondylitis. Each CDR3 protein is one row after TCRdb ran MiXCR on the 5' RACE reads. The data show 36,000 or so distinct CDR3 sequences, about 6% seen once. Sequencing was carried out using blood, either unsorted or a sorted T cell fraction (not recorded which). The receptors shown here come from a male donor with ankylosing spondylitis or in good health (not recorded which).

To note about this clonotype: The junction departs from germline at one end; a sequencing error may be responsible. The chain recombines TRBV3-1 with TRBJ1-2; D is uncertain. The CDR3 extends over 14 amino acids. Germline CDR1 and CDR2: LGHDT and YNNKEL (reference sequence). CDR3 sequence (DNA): TGTGCCAGCAGCCATGTGGGCAGCTCGTATGCCTACACCTTC. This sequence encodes CASSHVGSSYAYTF.

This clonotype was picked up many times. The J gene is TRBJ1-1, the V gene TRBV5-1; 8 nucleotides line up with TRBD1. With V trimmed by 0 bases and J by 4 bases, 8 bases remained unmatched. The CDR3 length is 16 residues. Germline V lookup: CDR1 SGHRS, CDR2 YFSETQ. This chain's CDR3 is CASSLAQGASGTEAFF. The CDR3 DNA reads TGCGCCAGCAGCTTGGCTCAGGGGGCTAGTGGCACTGAAGCTTTCTTT.

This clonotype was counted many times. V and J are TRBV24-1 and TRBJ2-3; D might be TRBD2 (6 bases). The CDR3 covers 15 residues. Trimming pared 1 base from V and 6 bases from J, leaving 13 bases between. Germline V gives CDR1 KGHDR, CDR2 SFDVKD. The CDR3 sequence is CATSDLSGTGDTQYF. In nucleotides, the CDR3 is TGTGCCACCAGTGATTTATCAGGGACTGGTGATACGCAGTATTTT.

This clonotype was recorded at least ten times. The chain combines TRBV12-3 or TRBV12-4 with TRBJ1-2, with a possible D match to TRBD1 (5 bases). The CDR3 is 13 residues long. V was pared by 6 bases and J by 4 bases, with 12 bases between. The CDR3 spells CASSIWGGYGYTF. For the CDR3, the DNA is TGTGCCAGCAGCATATGGGGGGGCTATGGCTACACCTTC.

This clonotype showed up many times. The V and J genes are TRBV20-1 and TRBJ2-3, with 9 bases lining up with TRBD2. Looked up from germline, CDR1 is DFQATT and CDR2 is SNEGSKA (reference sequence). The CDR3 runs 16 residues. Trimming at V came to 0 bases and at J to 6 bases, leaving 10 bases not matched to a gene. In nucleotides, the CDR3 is TGCAGTGCTAGAGATGGGGTAGCGGGAGTCGGCGATACGCAGTATTTT. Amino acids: CSARDGVAGVGDTQYF.

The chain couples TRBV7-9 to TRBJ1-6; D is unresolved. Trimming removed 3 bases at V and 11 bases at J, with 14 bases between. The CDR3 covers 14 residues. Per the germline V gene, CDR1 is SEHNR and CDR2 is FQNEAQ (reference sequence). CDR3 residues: CASSFEGERPPLHF. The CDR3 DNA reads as TGTGCCAGCAGCTTTGAGGGTGAGAGGCCACCCCTCCACTTT.

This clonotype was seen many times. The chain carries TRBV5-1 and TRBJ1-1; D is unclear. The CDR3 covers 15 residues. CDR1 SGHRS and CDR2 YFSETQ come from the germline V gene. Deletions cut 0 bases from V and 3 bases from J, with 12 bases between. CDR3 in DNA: TGCGCCAGCAGCTTGGGGTCCGGACCTCACACTGAAGCTTTCTTT. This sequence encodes CASSLGSGPHTEAFF.

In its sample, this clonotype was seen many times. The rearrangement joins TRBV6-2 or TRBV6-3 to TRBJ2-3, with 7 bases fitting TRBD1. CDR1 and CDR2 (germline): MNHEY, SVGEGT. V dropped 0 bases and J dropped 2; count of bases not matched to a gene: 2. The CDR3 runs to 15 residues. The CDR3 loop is CASSYSDRLTDTQYF. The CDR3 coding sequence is TGTGCCAGCAGTTACTCGGACAGGCTCACAGATACGCAGTATTTT.

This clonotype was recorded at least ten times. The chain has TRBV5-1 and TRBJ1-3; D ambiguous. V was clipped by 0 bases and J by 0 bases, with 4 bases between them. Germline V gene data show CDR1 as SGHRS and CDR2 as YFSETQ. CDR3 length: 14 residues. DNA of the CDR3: TGCGCCAGCAGCTTGGTCTCCTCTGGAAACACCATATATTTT. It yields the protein CASSLVSSGNTIYF.

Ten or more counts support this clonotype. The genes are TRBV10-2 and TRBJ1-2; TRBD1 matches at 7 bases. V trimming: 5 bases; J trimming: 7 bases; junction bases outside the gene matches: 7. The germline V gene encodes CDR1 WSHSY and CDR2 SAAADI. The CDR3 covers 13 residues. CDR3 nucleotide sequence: TGCGCCAGCAGTCCGACAGGGCAGGCTGGCTACACCTTC. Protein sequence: CASSPTGQAGYTF.

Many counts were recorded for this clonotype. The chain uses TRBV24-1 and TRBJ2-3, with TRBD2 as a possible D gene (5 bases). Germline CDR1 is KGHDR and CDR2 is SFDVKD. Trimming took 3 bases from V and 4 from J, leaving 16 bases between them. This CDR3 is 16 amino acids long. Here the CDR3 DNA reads TGTGCCACCAGTGATCTCATGGCAGGAGGAGCAGATACGCAGTATTTT. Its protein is CATSDLMAGGADTQYF.

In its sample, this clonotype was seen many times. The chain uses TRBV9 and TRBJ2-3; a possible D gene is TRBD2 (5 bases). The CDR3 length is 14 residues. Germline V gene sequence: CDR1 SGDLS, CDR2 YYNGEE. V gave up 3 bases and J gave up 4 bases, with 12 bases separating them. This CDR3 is CASSDSGISDTQYF. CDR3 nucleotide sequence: TGTGCCAGCAGCGACAGCGGTATATCAGATACGCAGTATTTT.

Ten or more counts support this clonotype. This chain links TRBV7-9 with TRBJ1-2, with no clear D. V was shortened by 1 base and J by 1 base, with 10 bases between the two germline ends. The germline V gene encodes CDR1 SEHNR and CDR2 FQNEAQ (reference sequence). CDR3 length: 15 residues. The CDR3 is CASSLDPGSNYGYTF. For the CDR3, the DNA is TGTGCCAGCAGCTTAGATCCCGGGAGTAACTATGGCTACACCTTC.

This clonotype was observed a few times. This CDR3 is CASSQSRVRSYNEQFF. The CDR3 DNA follows: TGTGCCAGCAGCCAAAGCCGGGTCCGCTCCTACAATGAGCAGTTCTTC. The chain combines TRBV3-1 with TRBJ2-1; D call uncertain. Trimming took 2 bases from V and 0 from J, leaving 11 bases between them. The CDR3 length is 16 residues. Germline-derived CDR1 and CDR2 are LGHDT and YNNKEL (reference sequence).

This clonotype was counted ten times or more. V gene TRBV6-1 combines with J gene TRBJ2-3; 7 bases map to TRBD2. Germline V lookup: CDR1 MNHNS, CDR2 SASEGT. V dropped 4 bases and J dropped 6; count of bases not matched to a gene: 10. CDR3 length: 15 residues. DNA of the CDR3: TGTGCCAGCAGTGCCCTTAGCGGGCCCGGGGATACGCAGTATTTT. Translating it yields CASSALSGPGDTQYF.

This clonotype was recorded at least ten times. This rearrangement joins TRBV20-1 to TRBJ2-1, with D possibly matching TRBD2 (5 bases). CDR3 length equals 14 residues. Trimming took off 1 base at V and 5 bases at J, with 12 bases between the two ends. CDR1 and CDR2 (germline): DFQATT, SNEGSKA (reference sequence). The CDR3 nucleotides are TGCAGTGCTAGAGGGTGGGGAGATAACAATGAGCAGTTCTTC. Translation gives CSARGWGDNNEQFF.

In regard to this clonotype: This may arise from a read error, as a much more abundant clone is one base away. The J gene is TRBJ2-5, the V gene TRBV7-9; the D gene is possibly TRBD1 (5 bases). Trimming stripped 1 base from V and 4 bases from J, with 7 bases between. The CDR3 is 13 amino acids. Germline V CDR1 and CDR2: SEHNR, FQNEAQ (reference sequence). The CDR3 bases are TGTGCCAGCAGCTTAGAGGGGATAGAGACCCAGTACTTC. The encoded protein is CASSLEGIETQYF. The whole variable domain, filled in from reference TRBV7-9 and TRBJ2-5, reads DTGVSQNPRHKITKRGQNVTFRCDPISEHNRLYWYRQTLGQGPEFLTYFQNEAQLEKSRLLSDRFSAERPKGSFSTLEIQRTEQGDSAMYLCASSLEGIETQYFGPGTRLLVL.

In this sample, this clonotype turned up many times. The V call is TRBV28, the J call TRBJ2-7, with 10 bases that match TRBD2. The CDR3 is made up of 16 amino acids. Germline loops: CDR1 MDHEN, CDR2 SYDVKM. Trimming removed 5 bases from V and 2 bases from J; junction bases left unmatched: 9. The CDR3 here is CASSPYTSGAAYEQYF. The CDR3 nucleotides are TGTGCCAGCAGTCCTTATACTAGCGGGGCCGCCTACGAGCAGTACTTC. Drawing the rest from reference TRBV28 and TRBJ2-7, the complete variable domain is DVKVTQSSRYLVKRTGEKVFLECVQDMDHENMFWYRQDPGLGLRLIYFSYDVKMKEKGDIPEGYSVSREKKERFSLILESASTNQTSMYLCASSPYTSGAAYEQYFGPGTRLTVT.

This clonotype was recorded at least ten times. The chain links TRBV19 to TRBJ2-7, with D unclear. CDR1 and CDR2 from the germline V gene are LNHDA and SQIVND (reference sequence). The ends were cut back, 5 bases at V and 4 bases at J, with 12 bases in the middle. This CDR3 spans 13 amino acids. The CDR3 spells CASSQQVPYEQYF. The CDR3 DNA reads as TGTGCCAGTAGTCAGCAGGTCCCTTACGAGCAGTACTTC.

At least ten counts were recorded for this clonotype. In DNA form, the CDR3 reads TGCGCCAGCAGCTTGAGCCCGGTTGCCGGGGAGCTGTTTTTT. It encodes CASSLSPVAGELFF. This chain links TRBV5-1 with TRBJ2-2; D remains unclear. CDR3 length: 14 amino acids. Germline lookup yields CDR1 SGHRS and CDR2 YFSETQ. V dropped 1 base and J dropped 6 bases, with 10 bases sitting between them.

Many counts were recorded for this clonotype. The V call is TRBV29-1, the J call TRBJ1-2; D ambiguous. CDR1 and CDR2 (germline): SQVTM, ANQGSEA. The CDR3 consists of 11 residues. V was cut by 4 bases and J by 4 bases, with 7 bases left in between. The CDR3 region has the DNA TGCAGCGTTGGTGCTTCCTATGGCTACACCTTC. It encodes CSVGASYGYTF.

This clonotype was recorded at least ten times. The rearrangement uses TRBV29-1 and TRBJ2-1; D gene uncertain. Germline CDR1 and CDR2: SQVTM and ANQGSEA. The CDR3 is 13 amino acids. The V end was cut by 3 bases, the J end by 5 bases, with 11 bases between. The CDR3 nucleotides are TGCAGCGTTGATCCCAGAATGGACAATGAGCAGTTCTTC. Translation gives CSVDPRMDNEQFF.